This is a list of T cell receptor beta chains from one sample in a study of regulatory T cells in long-lasting Graves disease. MiXCR was run by TCRdb on the multiplex PCR reads, yielding one entry per CDR3 protein. The data hold under 350,000 distinct CDR3 sequences, with 20% to 25% observed a single time. This sample comprised peripheral blood mononuclear cells (PBMCs), obtained when the disease was refractory, from a patient treated with antithyroid drugs. These receptors came from a female donor with Graves disease. Both conserved end residues are part of each CDR3. A D gene is named only where the DNA matches it firmly. A clone size is listed for some rows: how often the clone was seen (once, few, many), or a class if it is expanded.

TRBV20-1	TRBJ2-5	many	-	TGCAGTGCTTTTCCGATCCAGGGGGGTCCGGGAGAGACCCAGTACTTC	CSAFPIQGGPGETQYF
TRBV6-5	TRBJ2-7	-	TRBD2	TGTGCCAGCAGTTACTCCAGGACTAGCGGGACCCACGAGCAGTACTTC	CASSYSRTSGTHEQYF
TRBV5-1	TRBJ2-2	-	-	TGCGCCAGCAGCTCCTACAGCACCGGGGAGCTGTTTTTT	CASSSYSTGELFF
TRBV6-1	TRBJ1-5	many	TRBD1	TGTGCCAGCAGACACAATAACCTCGGACAGGGCAATCAGCCCCAGCATTTT	CASRHNNLGQGNQPQHF
TRBV19	TRBJ1-1	-	TRBD1	TGTGCCAGTAGCCGCATACCGGGACAGGGGACGAACACTGAAGCTTTCTTT	CASSRIPGQGTNTEAFF
TRBV4-2	TRBJ2-2	few	TRBD2	TGTGCCAGCAGCCAAGAGGGCCTAGCGGGAAACACCGGGGAGCTGTTTTTT	CASSQEGLAGNTGELFF
TRBV6-1	TRBJ2-7	many	-	TGTGCCAGCAGCGAAGTTGGAAATAGTAACTACGAGCAGTACTTC	CASSEVGNSNYEQYF
TRBV5-1	TRBJ2-7	-	TRBD2	TGCGCCAGCAGCCCTAGCGGGAGGGAAGGCGAGCAGTACTTC	CASSPSGREGEQYF
TRBV2	TRBJ2-7	many	TRBD2	TGTGCCAGTAACATAGCGGGAGACTACGAGCAGTACTTC	CASNIAGDYEQYF
TRBV4-3	TRBJ2-5	-	-	TGCGCCAGCAGCCAAAGACACCCAGAGACCCAGTACTTC	CASSQRHPETQYF
TRBV28	TRBJ1-2	many	-	TGTGCCAGCAGTTTATCACAGCTCTATGGCTACACCTTC	CASSLSQLYGYTF
TRBV2	TRBJ2-7	few	-	TGTGCCAGCGTTCAGTCAGTCTACGAGCAGTACTTC	CASVQSVYEQYF
TRBV7-9	TRBJ2-7	few	-	TGTGCCAGCAGCTTAGATGTAGGCAGGAGCTCCTACGAGCAGTACTTC	CASSLDVGRSSYEQYF
TRBV20-1	TRBJ2-1	-	-	TGCAGTTACCCTACAGGCGCCTACAATGAGCAGTTCTTC	CSYPTGAYNEQFF
TRBV29-1	TRBJ2-6	few	-	TGCAGCGTTGAAGGCTGGGACATGCACTCTGGGGCCAACGTCCTGACTTTC	CSVEGWDMHSGANVLTF
TRBV15	TRBJ2-2	few	-	TGTGCCACCAGCAGAGCCGGGACCCTGAACACCGGGGAGCTGTTTTTT	CATSRAGTLNTGELFF
TRBV7-9	TRBJ2-2	few	TRBD2	TGTGCCAGCCGAGACCTAAGACTAGCGGGAACGAACACCGGGGAGCTGTTTTTT	CASRDLRLAGTNTGELFF
TRBV7-8	TRBJ2-2	-	TRBD1	TGTGCCAGCAGCTTAGGGTTGGGACAGGAGAACCCGAACACCGGGGAGCTGTTTTTT	CASSLGLGQENPNTGELFF
TRBV19	TRBJ2-1	few	-	TGTGCCACCTGGGACACGTACAATGAGCAGTTCTTC	CATWDTYNEQFF
TRBV28	TRBJ1-1	few	-	TGTGCCAGCAGTTTATGGAGGGAAACTGAAGCTTTCTTT	CASSLWRETEAFF
TRBV6-2/TRBV6-3	TRBJ1-5	many	-	TGTGCCAGCAGTTACGTGGGGAACCAGCCCCAGCATTTT	CASSYVGNQPQHF
TRBV7-3	TRBJ2-5	many	-	TGTGCCAGCAGTACGGACCCCCTTAAGACCCAGTACTTC	CASSTDPLKTQYF
TRBV20-1	TRBJ2-7	-	TRBD2	TGCAGTGCTAGTACCACCGGGACTAGTAGGTACGAGCAGTACTTC	CSASTTGTSRYEQYF
TRBV7-9	TRBJ2-7	-	TRBD2	TGTGCCAGCAGGCGGGAGCGCGCCTACGAGCAGTACTTC	CASRRERAYEQYF
TRBV19	TRBJ1-1	few	-	TGTGCCAGTACCACGACGCCTATGAACACTGAAGCTTTCTTT	CASTTTPMNTEAFF
TRBV20-1	TRBJ1-2	many	TRBD1	TGCAGTGCTAGGGATAATCCAGGGGGCCCTGGCTATGGCTACACCTTC	CSARDNPGGPGYGYTF
TRBV7-9	TRBJ1-1	many	TRBD1	TGTGCCAGCAGCTCGGGACAGGGACTGAACACTGAAGCTTTCTTT	CASSSGQGLNTEAFF
TRBV28	TRBJ2-2	many	-	TGTGCCAGCAGTTTTGGGCGCGGGGAGCTGTTTTTT	CASSFGRGELFF
TRBV7-9	TRBJ1-1	few	-	TGTGCCAGCAGCCCGGGGCTACAAACACCGAACACTGAAGCTTTCTTT	CASSPGLQTPNTEAFF
TRBV30	TRBJ1-2	many	-	TGTGCCTGGAGCCTAGGTTTAGAGGGCTACACCTTC	CAWSLGLEGYTF
TRBV28	TRBJ2-1	-	TRBD1	TGTGCCAGCAGTTATCGGACAGGTCATTACGAGCAGTTCTTC	CASSYRTGHYEQFF
TRBV6-2/TRBV6-3	TRBJ2-7	many	-	TGTGCCAGCACCCCGGGACTGAACGCCTACGAGCAGTACTTC	CASTPGLNAYEQYF
TRBV2	TRBJ2-2	many	TRBD2	TGTGCCAGCAGTGAAGTCTCCCCTCAACTAGCGCGGAACACCGGGGAGCTGTTTTTT	CASSEVSPQLARNTGELFF
TRBV6-9	TRBJ1-2	few	-	TGTGCCAGCCGTTCTGTCGGACGAACGTATGGCTACACCTTC	CASRSVGRTYGYTF
TRBV9	TRBJ1-2	many	-	TGTGCCAGCAGCCCCCTCGGGTGGGGGGGAGATGGCTACACCTTC	CASSPLGWGGDGYTF
TRBV9	TRBJ2-6	-	-	TGTGCCAGCAGCATCGGGGACGGAAACTCTGGGGCCAACGTCCTGACTTTC	CASSIGDGNSGANVLTF